This TCR beta chain is drawn from a study of vaccination effects on CD4 cells after COVID-19. Germline lookup yields CDR1 MDHEN and CDR2 SYDVKM. The CDR3 length is 14 residues. The V end was cut by 6 bases, the J end by 8 bases, with 19 bases between. General study points: Marked clonal contraction of both clone types appeared late after vaccination.

Antigen-specific CD4+ T cells expanded by the ViraFEST assay with viral peptide pools were then sequenced. When nine to ten days of culture had elapsed, CD4+ T cells were isolated. Vaccine recipients lacked prior SARS-CoV-2 infection and had negative nucleocapsid antibodies. Cultures used 1.5 million to 2 million PBMC per well, 9.5 to 10 IU/ml IL-2 and approximately 10 ug/ml peptides. Half-medium replacement with IL-2 medium occurred on days 3 and 7. Details on this clone: Its antigen is unknown.

This table comes from immunoSEQ multiplex PCR, and its TCRdb copy is limited to in-frame clones, with some not included. The profile shows tens of thousands of clones, about 72% of them singletons. This TCR was recovered from a human donor who received a COVID-19 vaccine. The sample here was CD4+ T cells from PBMCs cultured with HCoV-NL63 spike peptides, taken before COVID-19 vaccination. The chain recombines TRBV28 with TRBJ1-2; D possibly corresponds to TRBD1 (6 bases). CDR3 protein: CASRLGGASGGYTF. Here the CDR3 DNA reads TGTGCCAGCAGGCTAGGGGGGGCGTCGGGAGGCTACACCTTC.